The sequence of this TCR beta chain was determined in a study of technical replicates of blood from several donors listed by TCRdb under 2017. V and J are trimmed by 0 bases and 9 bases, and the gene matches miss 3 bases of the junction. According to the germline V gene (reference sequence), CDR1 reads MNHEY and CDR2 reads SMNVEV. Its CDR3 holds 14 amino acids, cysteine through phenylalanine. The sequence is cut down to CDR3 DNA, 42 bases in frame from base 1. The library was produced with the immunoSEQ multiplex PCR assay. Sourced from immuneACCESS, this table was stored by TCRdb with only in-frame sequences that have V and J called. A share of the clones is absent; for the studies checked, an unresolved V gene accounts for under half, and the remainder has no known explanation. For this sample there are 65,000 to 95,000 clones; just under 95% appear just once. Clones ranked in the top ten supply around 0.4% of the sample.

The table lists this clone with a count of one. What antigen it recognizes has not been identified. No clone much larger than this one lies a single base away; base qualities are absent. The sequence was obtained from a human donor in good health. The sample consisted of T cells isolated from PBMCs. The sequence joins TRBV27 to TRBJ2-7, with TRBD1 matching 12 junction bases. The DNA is TGTGCCAGCAGTTTATCCGGGACAGGGGGCTGGCAGTACTTC. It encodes CASSLSGTGGWQYF.